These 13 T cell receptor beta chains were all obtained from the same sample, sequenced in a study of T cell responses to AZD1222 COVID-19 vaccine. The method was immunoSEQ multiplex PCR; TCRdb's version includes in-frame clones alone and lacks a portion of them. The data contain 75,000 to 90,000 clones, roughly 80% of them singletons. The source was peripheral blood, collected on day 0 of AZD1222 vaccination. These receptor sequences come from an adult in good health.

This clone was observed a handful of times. CDR3 loop: CASRPEPGQKIYEQYF. CDR3 DNA sequence: TGCGCCAGCAGACCCGAACCGGGACAGAAGATCTACGAGCAGTACTTC. The J gene is TRBJ2-7, the V gene TRBV5-1, with TRBD1 matching over 7 bases. This CDR3 contains 16 residues. After removal of 5 bases from V and 3 bases from J, the junction contained 14 bases not matched to a gene. In germline, CDR1 is SGHRS, CDR2 YFSETQ.

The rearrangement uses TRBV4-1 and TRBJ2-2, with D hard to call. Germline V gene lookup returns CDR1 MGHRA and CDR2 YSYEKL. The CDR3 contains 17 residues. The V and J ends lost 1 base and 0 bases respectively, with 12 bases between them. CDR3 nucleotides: TGCGCCAGCAGCCAAGGTTTGACAACCGCGAACACCGGGGAGCTGTTTTTT. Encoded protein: CASSQGLTTANTGELFF.

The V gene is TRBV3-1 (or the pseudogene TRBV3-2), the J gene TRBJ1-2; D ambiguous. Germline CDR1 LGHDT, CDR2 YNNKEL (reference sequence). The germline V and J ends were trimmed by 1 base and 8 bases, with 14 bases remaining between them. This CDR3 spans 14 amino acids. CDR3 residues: CASSQGGSFQGYTF. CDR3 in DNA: TGTGCCAGCAGCCAAGGAGGGTCTTTTCAGGGCTACACCTTC.

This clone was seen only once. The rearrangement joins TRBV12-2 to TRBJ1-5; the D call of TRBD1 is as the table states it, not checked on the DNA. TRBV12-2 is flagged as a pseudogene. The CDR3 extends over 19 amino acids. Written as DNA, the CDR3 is TGTGCAAGTCGCTTAGAAGCGGGACAGGGGGCCAAAATCAATCAGCCCCAGCATTTT. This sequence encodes CASRLEAGQGAKINQPQHF.

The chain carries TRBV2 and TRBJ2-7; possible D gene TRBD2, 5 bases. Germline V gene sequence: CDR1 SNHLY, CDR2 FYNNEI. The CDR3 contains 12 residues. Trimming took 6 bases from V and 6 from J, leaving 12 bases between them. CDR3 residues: CASRNSGFEQYF. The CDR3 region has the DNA TGTGCCAGCAGGAACTCGGGATTCGAGCAGTACTTC.

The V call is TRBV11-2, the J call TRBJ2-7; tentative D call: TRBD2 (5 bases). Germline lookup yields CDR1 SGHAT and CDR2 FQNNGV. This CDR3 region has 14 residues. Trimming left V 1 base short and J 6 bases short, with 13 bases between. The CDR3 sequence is CASSLVGNGLEQYF. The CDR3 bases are TGTGCCAGCAGCTTAGTCGGGAACGGGCTCGAGCAGTACTTC.

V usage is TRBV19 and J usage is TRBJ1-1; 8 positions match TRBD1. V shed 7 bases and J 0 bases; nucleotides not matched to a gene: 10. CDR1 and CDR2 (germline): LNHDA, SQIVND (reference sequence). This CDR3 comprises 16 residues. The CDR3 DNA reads TGTGCCAGTACCTTCGGACAGGGCGTCGTGAACACTGAAGCTTTCTTT. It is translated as CASTFGQGVVNTEAFF.

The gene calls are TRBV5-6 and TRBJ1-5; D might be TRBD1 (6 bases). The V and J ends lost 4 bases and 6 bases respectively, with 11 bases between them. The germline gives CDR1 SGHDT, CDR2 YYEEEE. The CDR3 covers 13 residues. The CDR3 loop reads CASSNRESQPQHF. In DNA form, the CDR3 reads TGTGCCAGCAGCAACAGGGAAAGTCAGCCCCAGCATTTT.

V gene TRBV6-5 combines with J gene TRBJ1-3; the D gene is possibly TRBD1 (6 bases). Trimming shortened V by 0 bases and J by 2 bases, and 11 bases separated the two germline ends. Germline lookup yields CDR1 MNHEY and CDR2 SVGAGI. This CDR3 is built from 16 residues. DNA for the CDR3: TGTGCCAGCAGTTACTCACCCCCAGGGGCTGGAAACACCATATATTTT. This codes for CASSYSPPGAGNTIYF.

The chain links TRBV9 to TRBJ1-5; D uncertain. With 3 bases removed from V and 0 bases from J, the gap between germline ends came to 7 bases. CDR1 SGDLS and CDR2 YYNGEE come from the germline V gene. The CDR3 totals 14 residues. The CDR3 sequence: CASSATSSNQPQHF. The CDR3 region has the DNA TGTGCCAGCAGCGCGACATCTAGCAATCAGCCCCAGCATTTT.

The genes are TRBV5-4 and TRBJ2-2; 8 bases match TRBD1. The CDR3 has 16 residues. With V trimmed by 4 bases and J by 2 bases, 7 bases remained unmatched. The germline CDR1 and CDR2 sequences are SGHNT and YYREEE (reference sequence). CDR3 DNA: TGTGCCAGCAGCCAAGACAGGGGAAAAAACACCGGGGAGCTGTTTTTT. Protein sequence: CASSQDRGKNTGELFF.

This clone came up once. Here the CDR3 DNA reads TGTGCCAGCTCACCCCGGGCGGGAGGGGACGTCGAGCAGTACTTC. It codes for CASSPRAGGDVEQYF. This chain joins TRBV18 and TRBJ2-7, with 9 bases fitting TRBD2. This CDR3 is built from 15 residues. V gave up 3 bases and J gave up 6 bases; unmatched junction bases: 9. From germline, CDR1 is KGHSH and CDR2 LQKENI.

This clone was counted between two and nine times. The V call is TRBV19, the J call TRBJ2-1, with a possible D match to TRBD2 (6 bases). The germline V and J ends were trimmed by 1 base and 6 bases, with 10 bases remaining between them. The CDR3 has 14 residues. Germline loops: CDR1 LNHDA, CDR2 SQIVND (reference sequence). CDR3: CASSIVGGPNEQFF. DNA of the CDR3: TGTGCCAGTAGTATAGTGGGAGGCCCCAATGAGCAGTTCTTC.